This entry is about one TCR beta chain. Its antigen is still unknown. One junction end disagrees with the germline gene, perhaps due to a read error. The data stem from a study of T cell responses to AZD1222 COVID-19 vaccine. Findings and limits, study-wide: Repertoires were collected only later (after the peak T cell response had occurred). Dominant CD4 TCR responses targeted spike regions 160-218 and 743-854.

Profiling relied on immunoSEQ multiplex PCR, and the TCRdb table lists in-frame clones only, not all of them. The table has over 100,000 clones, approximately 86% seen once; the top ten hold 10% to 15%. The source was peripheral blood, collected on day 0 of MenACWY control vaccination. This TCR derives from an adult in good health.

The CDR3 is CASSPNWAGVDLF. CDR3 sequence (DNA): TGTGCCAGCTCACCAAATTGGGCAGGGGTGGATCTATTT. The genes are TRBV18 and TRBJ1-1; possibly TRBD1 for D (6 bases). Germline-derived CDR1 and CDR2 are KGHSH and LQKENI. There are 13 residues in the CDR3.